The 22 T cell receptor beta chains given below trace back to one sample, sequenced in a study of cytomegalovirus exposure and HLA in healthy donors. Profiling relied on immunoSEQ multiplex PCR, and the TCRdb table lists in-frame clones only, not all of them. Found here are roughly 43,000 clones, 92% of them singletons; the top ten hold more than 4.5%. The sample taken for sequencing was PBMCs. The receptors come from a man aged 18 to 29 in good health and CMV-seronegative.

The CDR3 nucleotides are TGTGCCAGCAGCCCCGCGGGCCAGCCGGCCTACGAGCAGTACTTC. This encodes CASSPAGQPAYEQYF. This chain joins TRBV6-1 and TRBJ2-7, with D perhaps matching TRBD2 (5 bases). This CDR3 contains 15 residues. From germline, CDR1 is MNHNS and CDR2 SASEGT. Trimming left V 6 bases short and J 2 bases short, with 17 bases between.

CDR3 protein: CASSLETGNSPLHF. In nucleotides, the CDR3 is TGCGCCAGCAGCTTGGAAACGGGAAATTCACCCCTCCACTTT. The V and J genes are TRBV5-1 and TRBJ1-6; D call uncertain. V was clipped by 0 bases and J by 7 bases, with 8 bases between them. The CDR3 consists of 14 residues. Germline CDR1 and CDR2: SGHRS and YFSETQ.

The chain is built from TRBV5-4 and TRBJ2-3, with 11 nucleotides matching TRBD2. Germline lookup yields CDR1 SGHNT and CDR2 YYREEE (reference sequence). The CDR3 consists of 16 residues. The trim removed 5 bases at V and 1 base at J, leaving 6 bases unmatched. CDR3 nucleotides: TGTGCCAGCAGTTCTCCGGGACTAGCGGGCACAGATACGCAGTATTTT. It yields the protein CASSSPGLAGTDTQYF.

The genes are TRBV9 and TRBJ1-2, with TRBD1 identical over 12 bases. Germline-derived CDR1 and CDR2 are SGDLS and YYNGEE. This CDR3 contains 16 residues. The V gene end was trimmed by 4 bases and the J gene end by 4 bases; junction bases not matched to a gene: 8. Here the CDR3 DNA reads TGTGCCAGCAGCTCCGGGACAGGGGGCTATGGCTATGGCTACACCTTC. Translation: CASSSGTGGYGYGYTF. Full variable domain (rest looked up from reference TRBV9 and TRBJ1-2): DSGVTQTPKHLITATGQRVTLRCSPRSGDLSVYWYQQSLDQGLQFLIQYYNGEERAKGNILERFSAQQFPDLHSELNLSSLELGDSALYFCASSSGTGGYGYGYTFGSGTRLTVV.

CDR3 sequence (DNA): TGCGCCAGCAGCACAACCGGGACAGGGATCGTCGAGCAGTACTTC. Translation gives CASSTTGTGIVEQYF. The V call is TRBV5-1, the J call TRBJ2-7, with TRBD1 matching over 9 bases. CDR3 length: 15 residues. V trimming: 4 bases; J trimming: 6 bases; junction bases outside the gene matches: 11. Germline CDR1 and CDR2: SGHRS and YFSETQ.

This clone is a singleton in its sample. Here the CDR3 DNA reads TGCGCCAGCAGCCAAGAGGGGGGGGCTAACTATGGCTACACCTTC. It specifies CASSQEGGANYGYTF. V is TRBV4-1 and J is TRBJ1-2; D is possibly TRBD1 (5 bases). CDR1 and CDR2 (germline): MGHRA, YSYEKL. Trimming took 0 bases from V and 0 from J, leaving 8 bases between them. The CDR3 extends over 15 amino acids.

The chain employs TRBV5-1 and TRBJ2-5, with 15 bases fitting TRBD2. CDR3 length equals 15 residues. V lost 4 bases to trimming and J lost 5 bases; unmatched junction nucleotides: 3. Germline V gives CDR1 SGHRS, CDR2 YFSETQ. The CDR3 reads CASSKGTSGRETQYF. The CDR3 nucleotides are TGCGCCAGCAGCAAAGGGACTAGCGGGAGGGAGACCCAGTACTTC.

This sequence joins TRBV4-1 and TRBJ2-7; D possibly corresponds to TRBD2 (7 bases). Germline CDR1 reads MGHRA; CDR2 reads YSYEKL. Trimming took 1 base from V and 12 from J, leaving 19 bases between them. The CDR3 spans 14 residues. The CDR3 sequence: CASSQVTGGPIRYF. In nucleotides, the CDR3 is TGCGCCAGCAGCCAAGTTACCGGGGGGCCAATAAGGTACTTC.

The V call is TRBV11-1, the J call TRBJ1-2, with D possibly TRBD1 on 5 matching bases. The germline V gene encodes CDR1 SGHAT and CDR2 FQDESV (reference sequence). Trimming removed 1 base at V and 2 bases at J, with 8 bases between. This CDR3 has 14 amino acids. The CDR3 coding sequence is TGTGCCAGCAGCTTAGGACAGATCAACTATGGCTACACCTTC. Translated: CASSLGQINYGYTF.

The rearrangement uses TRBV4-1 and TRBJ1-5, with D maybe TRBD1 (6 bases). Germline values: CDR1 MGHRA, CDR2 YSYEKL. The CDR3 loop spans 16 amino acids. Trimming left V 2 bases short and J 7 bases short, with 18 bases between. CDR3 loop: CASSQFVGGQGQPQHF. The CDR3 DNA follows: TGCGCCAGCAGCCAATTTGTGGGGGGGCAAGGCCAGCCCCAGCATTTT.

The chain carries TRBV14 and TRBJ2-3, with D perhaps TRBD2 (5 bases). V lost 3 bases to trimming and J lost 7 bases, with 14 bases between them. Germline V gene lookup returns CDR1 SGHDN and CDR2 FVKESK. The CDR3 has 14 amino acids. CDR3 in amino acids: CASSQGSSRYTQYF. CDR3 nucleotide sequence: TGTGCCAGCAGCCAGGGGTCTAGCCGGTATACGCAGTATTTT.

V gene TRBV7-2 combines with J gene TRBJ2-5; 11 bases are shared with TRBD2. V shed 0 bases and J 1 base; nucleotides not matched to a gene: 1. This CDR3 is built from 16 residues. Per the germline V gene, CDR1 is SGHTA and CDR2 is FQGNSA. The CDR3 DNA follows: TGTGCCAGCAGCTTAGCCGGGACTAGCGGCCAAGAGACCCAGTACTTC. It translates to CASSLAGTSGQETQYF.

CDR3 nucleotide sequence: TGTGCCAGTAGTATCGGCAGACCAGGATTAGACAGAGAGACCCAGTACTTC. It translates to CASSIGRPGLDRETQYF. The genes are TRBV19 and TRBJ2-5; weak D call: TRBD1 (5 bases). The V end lost 3 bases, the J end lost 4 bases, and 21 bases lay between the germline ends. This CDR3 comprises 17 residues. Germline-derived CDR1 and CDR2 are LNHDA and SQIVND (reference sequence).

The chain recombines TRBV7-2 with TRBJ2-7; TRBD2 matches 8 bases. Unmatched junction bases numbered 14, after V lost 6 bases and J lost 7 bases. CDR3 length: 15 amino acids. Germline V CDR1 and CDR2: SGHTA, FQGNSA. The DNA of the CDR3 is TGTGCCAGCAGTTCAGCGGGGGCCGGTGCAGGGGAGCAGTACTTC. This translates into CASSSAGAGAGEQYF.

This chain uses TRBV5-1 with TRBJ2-1; tentatively, D is TRBD1 (6 bases). This CDR3 has 14 amino acids. Germline CDR1 is SGHRS and CDR2 is YFSETQ. V lost 2 bases and J 5 bases, leaving 11 bases between the germline ends. The CDR3 protein is CASSFGDTDNEQFF. In nucleotides, the CDR3 is TGCGCCAGCAGCTTTGGGGACACAGACAATGAGCAGTTCTTC. The whole variable domain, remainder taken from reference TRBV5-1 and TRBJ2-1, is KAGVTQTPRYLIKTRGQQVTLSCSPISGHRSVSWYQQTPGQGLQFLFEYFSETQRNKGNFPGRFSGRQFSNSRSEMNVSTLELGDSALYLCASSFGDTDNEQFFGPGTRLTVL.

The chain uses TRBV5-1 and TRBJ2-5, with 11 bases fitting TRBD2. The CDR3 totals 16 residues. V gave up 4 bases and J gave up 1 base; unmatched junction bases: 6. The germline gives CDR1 SGHRS, CDR2 YFSETQ. CDR3 coding DNA: TGCGCCAGCAGCCTGGGACTAGCGGATACCCAAGAGACCCAGTACTTC. The encoded protein is CASSLGLADTQETQYF.

The chain has TRBV4-1 and TRBJ1-1, with 7 bases that match TRBD1. The V gene's germline CDR1 is MGHRA and CDR2 YSYEKL. The V segment lost 0 bases and the J segment 10 bases; nucleotides outside the gene matches: 8. CDR3 length: 14 amino acids. The CDR3 nucleotides are TGCGCCAGCAGCCAAGATGCAGGGGGTAGTGGAGCTTTCTTT. This translates into CASSQDAGGSGAFF.

CDR3 sequence reads: CASSPQTGGNTGELFF. The CDR3 DNA reads TGTGCCAGCAGCCCCCAAACCGGAGGGAACACCGGGGAGCTGTTTTTT. The gene calls are TRBV9 and TRBJ2-2; weak D call: TRBD2 (5 bases). CDR1 is SGDLS, CDR2 YYNGEE, per germline. Trimming took 4 bases from V and 1 from J, leaving 14 bases between them. The CDR3 runs to 16 residues.

This chain joins TRBV5-5 and TRBJ2-2; D is ambiguous. The ends were cut back, 4 bases at V and 0 bases at J, with 10 bases in the middle. CDR3 length: 15 residues. Germline CDR1 reads SGHKS; CDR2 reads YYEKEE (reference sequence). CDR3 loop: CASSPRNSNTGELFF. Written as DNA, the CDR3 is TGTGCCAGCAGCCCCCGTAACTCGAACACCGGGGAGCTGTTTTTT.

This clone has only one observation. V gene TRBV19 combines with J gene TRBJ1-6; the D gene is possibly TRBD1 (5 bases). From germline, CDR1 is LNHDA and CDR2 SQIVND (reference sequence). Deletions cut 5 bases from V and 4 bases from J, with 12 bases between. This CDR3 comprises 15 residues. This chain's CDR3 is CASSPPGRYNSPLHF. CDR3 nucleotides: TGTGCCAGTAGTCCTCCAGGGAGGTATAATTCACCCCTCCACTTT. Combining the CDR3 with reference TRBV19 and TRBJ1-6 gives the whole variable domain DGGITQSPKYLFRKEGQNVTLSCEQNLNHDAMYWYRQDPGQGLRLIYYSQIVNDFQKGDIAEGYSVSREKKESFPLTVTSAQKNPTAFYLCASSPPGRYNSPLHFGNGTRLTVT.

The chain joins TRBV21-1 to TRBJ2-5; TRBD2 is the table's D call, not checked against the DNA. TRBV21-1 is annotated as a pseudogene. CDR3 length equals 17 residues. CDR3: CASVTGRASLGQETQYF. The CDR3 DNA is TGTGCCAGCGTTACGGGGAGGGCGTCGTTAGGCCAAGAGACCCAGTACTTC.

V and J are TRBV9 and TRBJ1-2; 9 nucleotides match TRBD1. The CDR3 contains 17 residues. Germline-derived CDR1 and CDR2 are SGDLS and YYNGEE. The V segment lost 2 bases and the J segment 3 bases; nucleotides outside the gene matches: 11. The CDR3 protein is CASSVRPTGGEDYGYTF. In DNA, the CDR3 is TGTGCCAGCAGCGTCCGACCGACAGGGGGAGAGGACTATGGCTACACCTTC.